The source of this T cell receptor (beta chain) is a study of blood T cell repertoires in COVID-19. Across the whole study: T cells, B-cell-depleted T cells, or PBMCs supplied cDNA or gDNA.

The CDR3 length is 14 residues. CDR1 KGHDR and CDR2 SFDVKD come from the germline V gene. Original processing notes: Nucleated cell counts were estimated from reference gene primer amplification. Assay: immunoSEQ multiplex PCR; the TCRdb copy retains only in-frame clones and omits some. That table supplies the V and J calls and clone size; D and trimming were determined from the DNA. The data contain around 470,000 clones, roughly nine tenths of them singletons. Notes on this clone: At one end the junction does not follow the germline gene, possibly because of a read error. Additional DNA sequences in this sample encode the identical CDR3.

Seattle's cohort entered during active infection and was followed longitudinally. Specimen: peripheral blood. The source is a man aged 18 to 29 with COVID-19, enrolled during active disease. V is TRBV24-1 and J is TRBJ2-3, with 10 nucleotides matching TRBD2. CDR3 in DNA: TGTGCCACTAGTGACCCAAAAACTAGCGGGGCGCAGTATTTT. This sequence encodes CATSDPKTSGAQYF.